This T cell receptor (beta chain) was obtained from a study of blood T cell repertoires in COVID-19. At the level of the study: Collection of acute and convalescent COVID-19 samples took place in the United States, Italy and Spain. The cDNA or gDNA used as material had been derived from T cells, B-cell-depleted T cells, or PBMCs.

Germline-derived CDR1 and CDR2 are SGHRS and YFSETQ. This CDR3 region has 16 residues. With 4 bases removed from V and 3 bases from J, the gap between germline ends came to 19 bases. As processed by the authors: Amplification with reference gene primers provided the estimates of nucleated cell counts. Using immunoSEQ multiplex PCR, the repertoire was profiled, and TCRdb retains in-frame clones only, with some absent. The V and J calls and the clone size are those of that table, but D and trimming were determined from the DNA. Of 250,000 to 300,000 clones in the sample, more than 75% were seen once. This clone turned up a few times. Allocation to cohorts depended on clinical history reported by the participants.

This clonotype originated in a woman aged 40-49 years with acute COVID-19. This chain links TRBV5-1 with TRBJ1-2; a possible D gene is TRBD1 (6 bases). The material sequenced was PBMCs or T cells enriched from blood (not recorded which). The chain's CDR3 is CASSPGGGGGDYGYTF. DNA of the CDR3: TGCGCCAGCAGCCCCGGGGGGGGTGGGGGCGACTATGGCTACACCTTC.